This T cell receptor beta chain was identified in a study of beta chain features in type 1 diabetes (dated by TCRdb to about 2018). In the study overall: Mean age, gender distribution, total cell number and subset yield were not different between patients and healthy donors. A total of some 110 million sorted cells were examined across all samples, and a strong correlation was observed between cell number per subset and RNA yield. The study compared the TCRB repertoires of sorted circulating CD4+ T cell subsets in recently diagnosed type 1 diabetes patients with those in matched healthy donors. Naive and central memory subsets were obtained from all 30 or so donors, but regulatory and stem cell-like memory subsets were isolated from only 8 patients and roughly 8 healthy donors.

What the research found in general, with its limitations: Shorter templates might be favored by PCR, yet because patient and control samples were amplified and corrected together, any such skew would affect both groups equally. Because the HLA sub-analyses included only small numbers of individuals, any influence of HLA type on TCRB rearrangement was left unresolved. Type 1 diabetes patients showed a moderate but significant shortening of TCRB CDR3 length in all four CD4+ subsets. Because cDNA was sequenced instead of genomic DNA, activated cells with high expression could be over-represented, although the groups did not differ in activation or CD3 levels. At VDJ recombination sites, type 1 diabetes patients had fewer insertions and more deleted nucleotides, which implies abnormalities in thymic rearrangement. Naive, central memory and regulatory TCRB repertoires appeared more similar among patients than among healthy donors.

On this clone: The target of this receptor is not known. Base quality data are lacking; no much larger clone is found one base away.

All of the isolated RNA was reverse transcribed with the High Capacity cDNA Reverse Transcription Kit, so expressed TCRB transcripts were sequenced. Naive, central memory and regulatory T cell samples underwent deep immunoSEQ sequencing, averaging approximately 3.3 million total reads per sample. Sorted cells were lysed in RLT buffer and RNA was extracted with DNase-treated RNeasy Micro or Mini kits, depending on cell number. To prevent cross-contamination, each cell subset was processed individually, whereas patient and healthy donor samples were processed jointly. The immunoSEQ multiplex PCR was used to amplify TCRB sequences from cDNA, yielding 87-bp fragments that span the CDR3 region. Sequencing of the amplicons was performed on the Illumina HiSeq platform. On the authors' methods: PCR bias was computationally corrected using synthetic template baselines, reads within Hamming distance 2 were collapsed, and singletons that could not be merged were discarded. Reads were aligned against IMGT to assign V, D and J genes, CDR3 length and insertions or deletions at six rearrangement sites. Clonotype counts were normalized to sorted cell number within each subset before computing true diversity and Gini coefficients with the tcR R package. The overlap coefficient, calculated on TCRB nucleotide sequences, was used to quantify repertoire sharing. As a proxy for the pre-selection repertoire, out-of-frame TCRB sequences from naive cells were analyzed. TCRdb stores this immuneACCESS table with in-frame sequences only. Part of the clones is absent; in the studies checked, under half of the shortfall reflects unresolved V genes, and no reason is known for the rest. V and J calls and clone size are given by that table; D and trimming were obtained from the DNA. Across this sample there are approximately 380,000 clones, with over 12% seen only once. The biggest ten clones account for under 0.02% of the sample.

A single peripheral blood draw of about 120 mL on average was collected from each donor into heparinised tubes. Naive, central memory, regulatory and stem cell-like memory CD4+ T cells were sorted on a BD FACSAria II using a panel including CD45RO, CCR7, CD25, CD127, CD95 and CD27. A purity above 95% was achieved for all sorted populations. PBMCs were separated immediately by Lymphoprep density gradient centrifugation and were stained directly, without being cultured. So that batch effects would be minimized, each experiment stained and sorted samples in pairs, pairing one healthy donor with one patient. The source of this sequence is a young woman in good health. Sequencing used naive CD4+ T cells from blood. The cell subset or site label for this specimen denotes: true naive CD4+ T cells.

DNA sequence: TGTGCCTGGAGGAGAGGACAGGGGGTATGGTATGGCTACACCTTC. Its protein product is CAWRRGQGVWYGYTF. The rearranged chain carries TRBV30 and TRBJ1-2, with 10 central nucleotides matching TRBD1. Trimming takes 3 bases off V and 5 bases off J; junction bases not matched to a gene: 9. CDR1 and CDR2, per the germline V gene (reference sequence), are GTSNPN and SVGIG. Measured from the cysteine to the phenylalanine, the CDR3 is 15 residues long. The only DNA kept is the CDR3, 45 bases in frame from the first base.